The clone carrying this TCR beta chain showed up many times. Its antigen remains unidentified. This sample is drawn from a study of early T cells in non-severe SARS-CoV-2 infection. Whole-study context: Sequenced material consisted of bulk RNA (from unsorted whole blood), and chains were unpaired.

Each single cDNA molecule received a unique molecular identifier. A single record per CDR3 protein comes from TCRdb applying MiXCR to the 5' RACE reads. Here the sample spans about 81,000 distinct CDR3 sequences, more than 5% being singletons. This CDR3 spans 13 amino acids. Trimming cost V 5 bases and J 6 bases, with 13 bases left between them. From germline, CDR1 is WNHNN and CDR2 SYGVQD (reference sequence). Study-wide points: The VDJdb matching leaned toward anti-spike CD8 responses and overlooked private and CD4 specificities.

This sequence joins TRBV10-1 and TRBJ1-1; possible D gene TRBD1, 6 bases. Sequencing was performed on whole blood. The sequence derives from an adult who was a healthcare worker with PCR-confirmed SARS-CoV-2 infection or an uninfected control (not recorded which). CDR3 sequence reads: CASSRGGTAEAFF. The CDR3 DNA follows: TGCGCCAGCAGTCGGGGGGGCACCGCTGAAGCTTTCTTT.